A single count supports the clone carrying this TCR beta chain. The antigen remains unidentified. The data are from a study of shared clonotypes between healthy human individuals. Healthy adults negative for HIV, lacking recent acute infections or vaccinations, served as donors. Only Caucasian adults living in Nashville, Tennessee served as donors. The investigators split CD4+ cells into a CD45RA+ naive subset and a CD45RA-negative memory subset. Sequencing used immunoSEQ multiplex PCR; TCRdb keeps in-frame clones, though not all of them. This sample carries under 650,000 clones, about 96% of them seen once, and the ten largest clones take roughly 0.06%. The V gene end was trimmed by 0 bases and the J gene end by 7 bases; junction bases not matched to a gene: 6. CDR3 size: 17 residues. CDR1 is LNHNV, CDR2 YYDKDF, per germline (reference sequence). Study results and limitations: Naive subsets generally had larger estimated richness than memory subsets.

Sequences were obtained from naive CD4+ T cells sorted from blood. Stated subset: CD45RA+ positively selected. The V and J genes are TRBV15 and TRBJ2-1; 13 bases are a match to TRBD2. This TCR was recovered from a woman under 40 in good health. The CDR3 coding sequence is TGTGCCACCAGCAGAGAACTAGCGGGAGGGCCTCGGAATGAGCAGTTCTTC. Translation: CATSRELAGGPRNEQFF. Full variable domain (missing parts from reference TRBV15 and TRBJ2-1): DAMVIQNPRYQVTQFGKPVTLSCSQTLNHNVMYWYQQKSSQAPKLLFHYYDKDFNNEADTPDNFQSRRPNTSFCFLDIRSPGLGDTAMYLCATSRELAGGPRNEQFFGPGTRLTVL.